This entry lists 14 T cell receptor beta chains sequenced from one sample in a study of CD8 T cells in ankylosing spondylitis (dated by TCRdb to the late 2010s). Their antigen targets remain unknown. Libraries came from 5' RACE. This sample was sequenced with an Illumina HiSeq 2500. TCRdb reran the public reads through fastp at Q25 and MiXCR, keeping productive beta chains. CDR3 protein duplicates are merged, each entry listing the most common genes and DNA. The table for this sample lists a few hundred thousand distinct CDR3 sequences; 9.5% to 15% of them were counted only once. The top ten clonotypes cover approximately 6.2% of the sample. Study-wide findings and limitations: Blood from ankylosing spondylitis patients appeared to be characterized by a TCR beta motif made up of seven or eight highly homologous amino acid variants.

The sequenced sample was blood, either unsorted or a sorted T cell fraction (not recorded which). The receptors come from a male donor with ankylosing spondylitis.

The table lists this clonotype with a few counts. V usage is TRBV6-5 and J usage is TRBJ2-2, with TRBD2 as a possible D gene (5 bases). This CDR3 spans 16 amino acids. Germline V gives CDR1 MNHEY, CDR2 SVGAGI. The V end was cut by 0 bases, the J end by 7 bases, with 15 bases between. For the CDR3, the DNA is TGTGCCAGCAGTTACTCGGGGAGTTACGGTGGCGGGGAGCTGTTTTTT. Its protein is CASSYSGSYGGGELFF.

This clonotype came up a few times. As DNA, the CDR3 is TGCGCCAGCAGCTTAGCGGCTACTTCCCACAATGAGCAGTTCTTC. Its protein product is CASSLAATSHNEQFF. V gene TRBV5-1 combines with J gene TRBJ2-1, with D possibly being TRBD2 (5 bases). Germline loops: CDR1 SGHRS, CDR2 YFSETQ. Trimming took off 2 bases at V and 5 bases at J, with 14 bases between the two ends. The CDR3 is made up of 15 amino acids. The full variable domain, completed using reference TRBV5-1 and TRBJ2-1, is KAGVTQTPRYLIKTRGQQVTLSCSPISGHRSVSWYQQTPGQGLQFLFEYFSETQRNKGNFPGRFSGRQFSNSRSEMNVSTLELGDSALYLCASSLAATSHNEQFFGPGTRLTVL.

Only a few counts were recorded for this clonotype. The V call is TRBV20-1, the J call TRBJ1-5; the D is unclear. Germline V gives CDR1 DFQATT, CDR2 SNEGSKA (reference sequence). CDR3 length equals 12 residues. Trimming stripped 3 bases from V and 1 base from J, with 4 bases between. The DNA for the CDR3 is TGCAGTGCTAGTCTCAGCAATCAGCCCCAGCATTTT. Translation gives CSASLSNQPQHF.

A few counts support this clonotype. V and J are TRBV10-3 and TRBJ2-5; possibly TRBD1 for D (6 bases). CDR1 ENHRY and CDR2 SYGVKD come from the germline V gene. The CDR3 sequence is 11 residues long. Between the trimmed V and J ends, which lost 6 bases and 7 bases, there was a span of 9 bases. The CDR3 loop reads CAIRDSVTQYF. CDR3 DNA sequence: TGTGCCATCAGGGACAGCGTGACCCAGTACTTC.

At least ten counts were recorded for this clonotype. The V call is TRBV12-3 or TRBV12-4, the J call TRBJ2-7; 8 nucleotides agree with TRBD1. With V trimmed by 5 bases and J by 0 bases, 6 bases remained unmatched. The CDR3 totals 15 residues. CDR3 in amino acids: CASSPQGQASYEQYF. CDR3 nucleotide sequence: TGTGCCAGCAGTCCCCAGGGACAGGCCTCCTACGAGCAGTACTTC.

This clonotype turned up a few times. The chain carries TRBV6-1 and TRBJ1-3; D gene ambiguous. Germline CDR1 and CDR2: MNHNS and SASEGT. The CDR3 contains 16 residues. With 7 bases removed from V and 1 base from J, the gap between germline ends came to 17 bases. Here the CDR3 reads CASTLYYVASGNTIYF. The CDR3 nucleotides read TGTGCCAGCACCCTATACTATGTGGCGTCTGGAAACACCATATATTTT.

The rearrangement joins TRBV28 to TRBJ1-2, with 7 bases that match TRBD1. This CDR3 is built from 15 residues. Germline V gene sequence: CDR1 MDHEN, CDR2 SYDVKM. The V and J ends lost 6 bases and 0 bases, in that order; junction bases with no gene match: 7. The DNA of the CDR3 is TGTGCCAGCAGCCTACCGGGACAGACTAACTATGGCTACACCTTC. Translated: CASSLPGQTNYGYTF.

There are a few counts of this clonotype. The gene calls are TRBV9 and TRBJ2-4; D is undetermined. V lost 7 bases and J lost 5, with 13 bases in between. Germline-derived CDR1 and CDR2 are SGDLS and YYNGEE. This CDR3 contains 13 residues. The CDR3 sequence is CASLDVTENIQYF. The CDR3 region has the DNA TGTGCCAGCTTAGACGTCACTGAAAACATTCAGTACTTC.

This clonotype was seen a handful of times. This chain joins TRBV30 and TRBJ1-4; D is possibly TRBD1 (5 bases). The CDR3 has 12 residues. Germline V lookup: CDR1 GTSNPN, CDR2 SVGIG (reference sequence). V was pared by 1 base and J by 11 bases, with 11 bases between. In nucleotides, the CDR3 is TGTGCCTGGAGTGGCGGGGGAGACAAACTGTTTTTT. Translation gives CAWSGGGDKLFF.

The rearrangement joins TRBV24-1 to TRBJ2-1; D call uncertain. Germline loops: CDR1 KGHDR, CDR2 SFDVKD. V was pared by 6 bases and J by 0 bases, with 8 bases between. The CDR3 has 14 amino acids. This CDR3 reads CATSRANSYNEQFF. CDR3 sequence (DNA): TGTGCCACCAGTAGAGCGAACTCCTACAATGAGCAGTTCTTC.

Points on this clonotype: Its ends do not fully match the called genes, so a read error is possible. The V and J genes are TRBV7-9 and TRBJ1-2; D remains unclear. This CDR3 comprises 14 residues. CDR1 and CDR2 from the germline V gene are SEHNR and FQNEAQ (reference sequence). CDR3 protein: CASSLAGSPYGYTF. The CDR3 region has the DNA TGTGCCAGCAGCCTAGCCGGGAGCCCATATGGCTACACCTTC.

V usage is TRBV2 and J usage is TRBJ1-2, with D tentatively TRBD1 (5 bases). This CDR3 has 14 amino acids. The germline V and J ends were trimmed by 1 base and 4 bases, with 10 bases remaining between them. CDR1 is SNHLY, CDR2 FYNNEI, per germline. The CDR3 sequence: CASSEGRGVYGYTF. CDR3 nucleotide sequence: TGTGCCAGCAGTGAAGGGAGGGGAGTCTATGGCTACACCTTC.

At least ten counts were recorded for this clonotype. The CDR3 DNA follows: TGCAGCGTCCTTCGAAGCTTGGAGGCTGAAGCTTTCTTT. This codes for CSVLRSLEAEAFF. V gene TRBV29-1 combines with J gene TRBJ1-1; D is unclear. V dropped 6 bases and J dropped 6 bases, with 17 bases sitting between them. Germline CDR1 is SQVTM and CDR2 is ANQGSEA. There are 13 residues in the CDR3.

This clonotype occurred many times. V and J are TRBV5-1 and TRBJ2-4; D is undetermined. The CDR3 extends over 14 amino acids. Germline V gene lookup returns CDR1 SGHRS and CDR2 YFSETQ. Trimming cost V 3 bases and J 9 bases, with 16 bases left between them. The CDR3 spells CASSSHELSSIQYF. The CDR3 DNA reads TGCGCCAGCAGCTCACACGAACTCAGCAGCATTCAGTACTTC.